Listed below are T cell receptor beta chains from one sample, sequenced in a study of cytomegalovirus exposure and HLA in healthy donors. The method was immunoSEQ multiplex PCR; TCRdb's version includes in-frame clones alone and lacks a portion of them. The data show approximately 140,000 clones, about three quarters seen once. The specimen was PBMCs. All receptors come from a woman aged 35 to 49 in good health and CMV-seronegative. CDR3s leave out the opening cysteine and the closing phenylalanine or tryptophan.

V gene,J gene,CDR3 protein
TRBV20-1,TRBJ1-1,SALRGSEAF
TRBV2,TRBJ2-2,ASVGTGATGELF
TRBV27,TRBJ2-7,ASRDLDGSSYEQY
TRBV4-1,TRBJ1-2,ASSQADYGYT
TRBV5-5,TRBJ2-3,ASSAGTGFLGGDTQY
TRBV25-1,TRBJ2-2,ASSEGTGGFGELF
TRBV6-5,TRBJ1-1,ASINTGNTEAF
TRBV5-1,TRBJ2-5,ASSLGLVRGETQY
TRBV30,TRBJ1-2,AWKQPGHLPGGYGYT
TRBV11-2,TRBJ2-6,ASSLQGSGANVLT
TRBV4-2,TRBJ2-4,ASSQEVAGEGGKNIRY
TRBV30,TRBJ1-3,AWRGGDTIY
TRBV5-1,TRBJ2-1,ASIPAPSGGAAIDEQF
TRBV29-1,TRBJ2-2,SGRQETGELF
TRBV6-1,TRBJ2-6,ASSDSGANGLT
TRBV27,TRBJ2-1,ASTPPGSGAWGQF
TRBV27,TRBJ2-4,ASIPLAKNLQY
TRBV5-1,TRBJ2-7,ASSLAGDEQY
TRBV28,TRBJ2-7,ASSLYGLGREYEQY
TRBV5-6,TRBJ2-3,ASSLVSGRGRTDTQY
TRBV5-8,TRBJ1-2,ASSLGQGDGYT
TRBV7-2,TRBJ1-1,ASSFPGLKAF
TRBV27,TRBJ2-7,ASSLRAGYEQY
TRBV6-6,TRBJ1-6,ASSWGQLNSPLH
TRBV19,TRBJ2-1,ASRRWEHHNEQF
TRBV7-9,TRBJ2-5,ASSPLPRTGQETQY
TRBV28,TRBJ1-4,ASSAHRGAF
TRBV29-1,TRBJ2-1,SVAFLAAGSNEQF
TRBV6-5,TRBJ2-5,ASSSMGGASGETQY
TRBV9,TRBJ2-7,ASSVDPLAGAYEQY
TRBV5-1,TRBJ2-1,ASSLRTYAGDEQF
TRBV29-1,TRBJ2-3,SVEGGDTDTQY